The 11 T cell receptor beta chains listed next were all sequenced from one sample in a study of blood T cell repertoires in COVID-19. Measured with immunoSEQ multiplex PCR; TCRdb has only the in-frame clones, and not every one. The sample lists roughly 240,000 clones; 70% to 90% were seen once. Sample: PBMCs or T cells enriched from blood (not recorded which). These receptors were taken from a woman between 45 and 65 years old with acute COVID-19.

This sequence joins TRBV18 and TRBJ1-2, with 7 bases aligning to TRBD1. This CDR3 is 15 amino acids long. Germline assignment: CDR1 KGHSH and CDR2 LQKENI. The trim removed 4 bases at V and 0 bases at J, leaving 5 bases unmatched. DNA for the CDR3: TGTGCCAGCTCACGTGGGACAGATCCTAACTATGGCTACACCTTC. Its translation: CASSRGTDPNYGYTF.

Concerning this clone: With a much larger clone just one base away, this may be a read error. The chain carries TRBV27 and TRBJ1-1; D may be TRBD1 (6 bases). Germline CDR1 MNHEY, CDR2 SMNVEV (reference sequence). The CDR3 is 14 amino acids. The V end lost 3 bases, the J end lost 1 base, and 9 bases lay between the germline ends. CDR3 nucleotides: TGTGCCAGCAGTTTGATACAGGGGAACACTGAAGCTTTCTTT. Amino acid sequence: CASSLIQGNTEAFF.

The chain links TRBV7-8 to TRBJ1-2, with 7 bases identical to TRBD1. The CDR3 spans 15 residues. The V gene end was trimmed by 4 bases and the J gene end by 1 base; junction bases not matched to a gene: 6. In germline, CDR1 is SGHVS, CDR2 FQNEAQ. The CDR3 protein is CASSSQGRLNYGYTF. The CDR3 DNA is TGTGCCAGCAGCTCACAGGGGAGGCTTAACTATGGCTACACCTTC. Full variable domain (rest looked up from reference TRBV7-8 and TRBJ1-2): GAGVSQSPRYKVAKRGQDVALRCDPISGHVSLFWYQQALGQGPEFLTYFQNEAQLDKSGLPSDRFFAERPEGSVSTLKIQRTQQEDSAVYLCASSSQGRLNYGYTFGSGTRLTVV.

The CDR3 DNA reads as TGTGCCAGCAGTCCCCTCGGGAACAACAATCAGCCCCAGCATTTT. It specifies CASSPLGNNNQPQHF. The rearrangement joins TRBV6-5 to TRBJ1-5; D not resolved. Deletions cut 5 bases from V and 3 bases from J, with 14 bases between. CDR3 length equals 15 residues. Germline V lookup: CDR1 MNHEY, CDR2 SVGAGI.

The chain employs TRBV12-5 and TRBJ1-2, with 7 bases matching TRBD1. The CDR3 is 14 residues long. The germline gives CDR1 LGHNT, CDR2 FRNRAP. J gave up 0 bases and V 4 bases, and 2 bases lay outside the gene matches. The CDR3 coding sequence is TGTGCTAGTGGTTCCGGGACAGCTAACTATGGCTACACCTTC. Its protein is CASGSGTANYGYTF. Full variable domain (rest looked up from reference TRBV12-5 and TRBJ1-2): DARVTQTPRHKVTEMGQEVTMRCQPILGHNTVFWYRQTMMQGLELLAYFRNRAPLDDSGMPKDRFSAEMPDATLATLKIQPSEPRDSAVYFCASGSGTANYGYTFGSGTRLTVV.

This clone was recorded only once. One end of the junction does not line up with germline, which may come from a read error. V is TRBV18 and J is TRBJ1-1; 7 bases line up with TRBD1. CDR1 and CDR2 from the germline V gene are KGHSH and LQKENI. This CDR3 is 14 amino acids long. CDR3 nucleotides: TGTGCCAGCCCACCCGTGACAGGGAGTACTGAAGCTTTCTTT. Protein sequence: CASPPVTGSTEAFF.

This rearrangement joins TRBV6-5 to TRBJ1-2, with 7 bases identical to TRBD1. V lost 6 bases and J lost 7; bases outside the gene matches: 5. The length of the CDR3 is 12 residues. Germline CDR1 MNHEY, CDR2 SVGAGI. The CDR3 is CASRQGVIGYTF. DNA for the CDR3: TGTGCCAGCAGGCAGGGGGTTATTGGCTACACCTTC.

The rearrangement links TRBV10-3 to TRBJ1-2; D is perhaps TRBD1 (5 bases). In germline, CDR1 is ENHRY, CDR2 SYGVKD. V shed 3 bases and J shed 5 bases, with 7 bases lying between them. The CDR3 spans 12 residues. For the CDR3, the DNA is TGTGCCATCAGTGACAGGGCTTATGGCTACACCTTC. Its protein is CAISDRAYGYTF.

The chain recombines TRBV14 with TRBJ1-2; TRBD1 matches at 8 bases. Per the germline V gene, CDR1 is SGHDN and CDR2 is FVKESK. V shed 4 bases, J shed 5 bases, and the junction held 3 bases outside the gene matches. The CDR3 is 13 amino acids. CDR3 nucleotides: TGTGCCAGCAGCCTGACAGGGGTTTATGGCTACACCTTC. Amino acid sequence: CASSLTGVYGYTF.

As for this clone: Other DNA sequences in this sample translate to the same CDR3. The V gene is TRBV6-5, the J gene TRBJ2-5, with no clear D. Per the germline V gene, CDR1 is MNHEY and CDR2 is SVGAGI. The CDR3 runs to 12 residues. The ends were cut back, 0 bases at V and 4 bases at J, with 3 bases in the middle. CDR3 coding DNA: TGTGCCAGCAGTTACTCCCGAGAGACCCAGTACTTC. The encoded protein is CASSYSRETQYF.

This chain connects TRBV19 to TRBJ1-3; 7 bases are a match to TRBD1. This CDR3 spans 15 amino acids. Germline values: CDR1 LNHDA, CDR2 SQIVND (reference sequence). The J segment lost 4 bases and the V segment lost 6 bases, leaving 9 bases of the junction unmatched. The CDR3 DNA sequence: TGTGCCAGTAGAGACAGGGCCGGAGCAGGAAACACCATATATTTT. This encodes CASRDRAGAGNTIYF.